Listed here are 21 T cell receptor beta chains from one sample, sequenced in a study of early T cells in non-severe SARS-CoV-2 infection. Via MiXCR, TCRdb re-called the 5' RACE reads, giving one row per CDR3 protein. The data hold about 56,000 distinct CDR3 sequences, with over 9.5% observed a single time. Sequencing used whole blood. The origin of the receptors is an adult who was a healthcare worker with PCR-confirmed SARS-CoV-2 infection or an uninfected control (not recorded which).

For the CDR3, the DNA is TGTGCCAGCAGTTATCGCGCACCTAACTCCTACGAGCAGTACTTC. This sequence encodes CASSYRAPNSYEQYF. J is TRBJ2-7 and V is TRBV6-2 or TRBV6-3; D call uncertain. This CDR3 is 15 amino acids long. The V gene's germline CDR1 is MNHEY and CDR2 SVGEGT. Trimming left V 3 bases short and J 0 bases short, with 12 bases between.

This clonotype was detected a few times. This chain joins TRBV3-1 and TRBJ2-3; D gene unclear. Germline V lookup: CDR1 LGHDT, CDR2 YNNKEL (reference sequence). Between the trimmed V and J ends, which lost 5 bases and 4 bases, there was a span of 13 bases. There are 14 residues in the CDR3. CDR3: CASSAVGLADTQYF. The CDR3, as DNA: TGTGCCAGCAGCGCCGTCGGGCTGGCAGATACGCAGTATTTT.

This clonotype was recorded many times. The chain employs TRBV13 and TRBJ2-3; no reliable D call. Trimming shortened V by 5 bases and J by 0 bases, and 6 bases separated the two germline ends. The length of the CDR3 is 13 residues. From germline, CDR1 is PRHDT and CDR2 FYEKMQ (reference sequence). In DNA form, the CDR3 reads TGTGCCAGCAGCAGACCTAGCACAGATACGCAGTATTTT. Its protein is CASSRPSTDTQYF.

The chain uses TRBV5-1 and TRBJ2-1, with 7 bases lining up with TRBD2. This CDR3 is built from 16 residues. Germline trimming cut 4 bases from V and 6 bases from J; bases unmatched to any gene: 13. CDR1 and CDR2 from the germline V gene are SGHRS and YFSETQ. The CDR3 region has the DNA TGCGCCAGCAGCCCTTGGTCGGGGGAGGGCTTCAATGAGCAGTTCTTC. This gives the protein CASSPWSGEGFNEQFF.

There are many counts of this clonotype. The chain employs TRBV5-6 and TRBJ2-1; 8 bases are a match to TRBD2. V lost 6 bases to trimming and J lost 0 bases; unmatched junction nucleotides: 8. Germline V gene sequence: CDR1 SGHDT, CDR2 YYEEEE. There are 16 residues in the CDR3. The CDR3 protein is CASTPSGYSSYNEQFF. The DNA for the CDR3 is TGTGCCAGCACCCCTAGCGGGTACAGCTCCTACAATGAGCAGTTCTTC.

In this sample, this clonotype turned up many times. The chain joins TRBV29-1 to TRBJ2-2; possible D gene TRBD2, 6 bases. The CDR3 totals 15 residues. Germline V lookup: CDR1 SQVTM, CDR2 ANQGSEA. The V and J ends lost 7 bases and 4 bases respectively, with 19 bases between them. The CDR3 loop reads CSARGAVGATGELFF. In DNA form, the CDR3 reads TGCAGCGCCCGCGGGGCGGTGGGTGCCACCGGGGAGCTGTTTTTT.

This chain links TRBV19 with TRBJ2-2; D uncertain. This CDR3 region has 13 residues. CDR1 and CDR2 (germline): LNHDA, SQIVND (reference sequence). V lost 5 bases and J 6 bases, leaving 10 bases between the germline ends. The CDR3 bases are TGTGCCAGTAGTGCTTCAACCCCCGGGGAGCTGTTTTTT. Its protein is CASSASTPGELFF.

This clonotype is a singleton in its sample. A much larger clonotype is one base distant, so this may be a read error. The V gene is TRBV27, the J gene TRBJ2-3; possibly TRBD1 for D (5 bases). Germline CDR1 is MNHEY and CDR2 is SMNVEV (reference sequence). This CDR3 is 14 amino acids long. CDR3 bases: TGTGCCAACAGTTTATTTATGGGGCAAGATACGCAGTATTTT. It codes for CANSLFMGQDTQYF.

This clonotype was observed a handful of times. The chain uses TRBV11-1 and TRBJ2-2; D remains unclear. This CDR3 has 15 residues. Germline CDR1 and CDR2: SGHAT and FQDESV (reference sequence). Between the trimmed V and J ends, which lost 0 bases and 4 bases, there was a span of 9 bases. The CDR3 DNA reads TGTGCCAGCAGCTTAGCAGGGCTCGGCACCGGGGAGCTGTTTTTT. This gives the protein CASSLAGLGTGELFF.

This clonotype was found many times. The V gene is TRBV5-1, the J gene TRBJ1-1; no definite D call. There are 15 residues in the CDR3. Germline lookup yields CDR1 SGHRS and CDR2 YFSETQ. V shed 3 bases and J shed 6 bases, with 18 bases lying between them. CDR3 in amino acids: CASSSLSSTFPEAFF. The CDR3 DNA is TGCGCCAGCAGCTCCCTTTCCTCGACGTTCCCTGAAGCTTTCTTT.

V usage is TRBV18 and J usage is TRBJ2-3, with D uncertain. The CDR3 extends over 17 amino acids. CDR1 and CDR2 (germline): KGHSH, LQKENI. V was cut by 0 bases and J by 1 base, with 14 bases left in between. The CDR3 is CASSPPVLSYGTDTQYF. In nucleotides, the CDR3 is TGTGCCAGCTCACCACCGGTTCTTTCGTACGGCACAGATACGCAGTATTTT.

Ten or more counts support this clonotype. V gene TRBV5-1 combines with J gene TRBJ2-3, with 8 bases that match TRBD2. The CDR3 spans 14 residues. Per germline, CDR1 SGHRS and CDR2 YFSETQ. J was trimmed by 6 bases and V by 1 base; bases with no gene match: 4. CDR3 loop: CASSLTSGADTQYF. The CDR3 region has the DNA TGCGCCAGCAGCTTGACTAGCGGCGCGGATACGCAGTATTTT.

Here the CDR3 reads CSALSRAGGSEQFF. The DNA for the CDR3 is TGCAGTGCCCTGTCCCGGGCTGGGGGGAGTGAGCAGTTCTTC. The genes are TRBV20-1 and TRBJ2-1; a possible D gene is TRBD2 (6 bases). Germline-derived CDR1 and CDR2 are DFQATT and SNEGSKA (reference sequence). V lost 6 bases to trimming and J lost 9 bases, with 21 bases between them. The CDR3 length is 14 residues.

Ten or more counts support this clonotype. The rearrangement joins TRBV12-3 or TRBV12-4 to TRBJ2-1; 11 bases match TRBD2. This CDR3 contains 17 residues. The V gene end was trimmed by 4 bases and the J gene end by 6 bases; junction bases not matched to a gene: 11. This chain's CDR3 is CASSYLISGRAFNEQFF. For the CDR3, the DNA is TGTGCCAGCAGTTACCTTATTAGCGGGAGGGCTTTCAATGAGCAGTTCTTC.

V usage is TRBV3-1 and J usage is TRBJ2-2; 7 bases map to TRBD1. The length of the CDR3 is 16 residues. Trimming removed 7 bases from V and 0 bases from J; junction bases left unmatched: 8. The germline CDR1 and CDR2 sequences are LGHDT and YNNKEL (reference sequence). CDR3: CASNLGGASNTGELFF. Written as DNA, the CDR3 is TGTGCCAGCAACCTAGGGGGCGCCTCGAACACCGGGGAGCTGTTTTTT.

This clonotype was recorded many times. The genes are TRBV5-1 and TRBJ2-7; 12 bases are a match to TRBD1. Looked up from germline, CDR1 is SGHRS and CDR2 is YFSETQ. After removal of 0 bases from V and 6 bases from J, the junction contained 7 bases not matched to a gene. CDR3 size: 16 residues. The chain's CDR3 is CASSLAGGTGGSEQYF. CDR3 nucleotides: TGCGCCAGCAGCTTGGCGGGCGGGACAGGGGGCAGCGAGCAGTACTTC.

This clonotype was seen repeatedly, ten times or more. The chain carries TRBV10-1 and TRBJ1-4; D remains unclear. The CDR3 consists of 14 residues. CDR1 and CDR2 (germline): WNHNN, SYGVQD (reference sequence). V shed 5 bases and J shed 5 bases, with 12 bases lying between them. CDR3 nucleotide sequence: TGCGCCAGCAGTCCTTACGGTCCGAATGAAAAACTGTTTTTT. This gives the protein CASSPYGPNEKLFF.

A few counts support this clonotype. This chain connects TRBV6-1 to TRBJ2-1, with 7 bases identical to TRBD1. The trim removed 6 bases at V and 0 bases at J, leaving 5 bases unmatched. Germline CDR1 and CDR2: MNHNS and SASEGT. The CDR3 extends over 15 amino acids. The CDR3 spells CASSEDRSSYNEQFF. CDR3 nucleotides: TGTGCCAGCAGCGAGGACAGGAGCTCCTACAATGAGCAGTTCTTC.

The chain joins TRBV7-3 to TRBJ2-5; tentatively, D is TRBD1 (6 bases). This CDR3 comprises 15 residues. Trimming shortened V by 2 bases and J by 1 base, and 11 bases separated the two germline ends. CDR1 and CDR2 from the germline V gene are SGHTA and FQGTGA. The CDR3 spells CASSLQGLVQETQYF. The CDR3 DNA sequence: TGTGCCAGCAGCTTACAGGGGCTCGTCCAAGAGACCCAGTACTTC.

CDR3: CAWSTGTSGSYEQYF. The CDR3 DNA reads as TGTGCCTGGAGTACCGGGACTAGCGGTTCCTACGAGCAGTACTTC. The V call is TRBV30, the J call TRBJ2-7; 11 bases align to TRBD2. The V gene end was trimmed by 2 bases and the J gene end by 1 base; junction bases not matched to a gene: 4. The germline gives CDR1 GTSNPN, CDR2 SVGIG (reference sequence). The CDR3 sequence is 15 residues long. Full variable domain (missing parts from reference TRBV30 and TRBJ2-7): SQTIHQWPATLVQPVGSPLSLECTVEGTSNPNLYWYRQAAGRGLQLLFYSVGIGQISSEVPQNLSASRPQDRQFILSSKKLLLSDSGFYLCAWSTGTSGSYEQYFGPGTRLTVT.

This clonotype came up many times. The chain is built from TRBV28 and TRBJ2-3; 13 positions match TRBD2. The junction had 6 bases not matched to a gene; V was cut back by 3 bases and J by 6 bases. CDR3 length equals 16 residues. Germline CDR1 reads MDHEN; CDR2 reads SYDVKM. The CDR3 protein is CASSFRTSGSGDTQYF. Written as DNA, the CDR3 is TGTGCCAGCAGTTTTCGGACTAGCGGGAGCGGGGATACGCAGTATTTT. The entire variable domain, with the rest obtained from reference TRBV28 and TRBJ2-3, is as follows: DVKVTQSSRYLVKRTGEKVFLECVQDMDHENMFWYRQDPGLGLRLIYFSYDVKMKEKGDIPEGYSVSREKKERFSLILESASTNQTSMYLCASSFRTSGSGDTQYFGPGTRLTVL.